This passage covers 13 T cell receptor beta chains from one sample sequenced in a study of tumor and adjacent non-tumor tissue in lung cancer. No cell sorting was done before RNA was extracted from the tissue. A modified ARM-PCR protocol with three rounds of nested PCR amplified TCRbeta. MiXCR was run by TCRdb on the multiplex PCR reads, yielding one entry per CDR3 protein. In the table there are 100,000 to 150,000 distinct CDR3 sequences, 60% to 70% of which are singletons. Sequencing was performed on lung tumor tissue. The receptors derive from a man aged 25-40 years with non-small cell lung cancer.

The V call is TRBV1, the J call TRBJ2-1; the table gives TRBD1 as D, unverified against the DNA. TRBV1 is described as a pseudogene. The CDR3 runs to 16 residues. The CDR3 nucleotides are TGCACCAGCAGTCTTGTCTCCGGGGGGTCCTACAATGAGCAGTTCTTC. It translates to CTSSLVSGGSYNEQFF.

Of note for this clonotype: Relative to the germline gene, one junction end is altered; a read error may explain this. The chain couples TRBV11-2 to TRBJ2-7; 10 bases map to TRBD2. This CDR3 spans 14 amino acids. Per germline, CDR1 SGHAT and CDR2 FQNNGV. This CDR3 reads CASSSLAGAYEKYF. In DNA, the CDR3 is TGTGCCAGCAGCTCCCTAGCGGGAGCATACGAGAAGTACTTC.

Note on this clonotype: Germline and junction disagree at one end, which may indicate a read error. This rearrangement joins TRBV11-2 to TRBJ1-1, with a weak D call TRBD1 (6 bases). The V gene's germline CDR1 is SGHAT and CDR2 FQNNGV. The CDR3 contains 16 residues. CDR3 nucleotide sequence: TGTGCCAGCAACTTAGAAGGAAGGGGGGGGAACACTGAGGCTTTCTTT. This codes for CASNLEGRGGNTEAFF.

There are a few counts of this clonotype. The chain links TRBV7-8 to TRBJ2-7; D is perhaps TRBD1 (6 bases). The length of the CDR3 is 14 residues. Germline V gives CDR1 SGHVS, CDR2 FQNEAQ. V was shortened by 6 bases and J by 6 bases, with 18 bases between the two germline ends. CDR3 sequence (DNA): TGTGCCAGCAGTTTTGAACAGGGTGGAAGCGAGCAGTACTTC. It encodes CASSFEQGGSEQYF.

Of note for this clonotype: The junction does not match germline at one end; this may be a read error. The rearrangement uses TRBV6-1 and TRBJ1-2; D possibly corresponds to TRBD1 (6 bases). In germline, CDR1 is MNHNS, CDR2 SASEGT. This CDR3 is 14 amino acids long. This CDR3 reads CANSERDIKAGYTF. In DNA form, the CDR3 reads TGTGCCAACAGTGAAAGGGACATCAAGGCCGGCTACACCTTC.

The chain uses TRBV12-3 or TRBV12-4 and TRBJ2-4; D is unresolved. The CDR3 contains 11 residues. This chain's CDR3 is CISRRGNIQYF. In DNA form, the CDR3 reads TGTATCAGCAGGCGAGGAAACATTCAGTACTTC.

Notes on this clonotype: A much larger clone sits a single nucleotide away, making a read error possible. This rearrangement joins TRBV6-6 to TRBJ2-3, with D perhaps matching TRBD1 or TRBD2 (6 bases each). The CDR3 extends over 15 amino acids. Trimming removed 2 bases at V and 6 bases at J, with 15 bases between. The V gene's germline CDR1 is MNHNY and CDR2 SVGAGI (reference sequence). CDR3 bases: TGTGCCAGCAGTTACGCCATGCAAGGGGGGGATACGCAGTATTTT. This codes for CASSYAMQGGDTQYF.

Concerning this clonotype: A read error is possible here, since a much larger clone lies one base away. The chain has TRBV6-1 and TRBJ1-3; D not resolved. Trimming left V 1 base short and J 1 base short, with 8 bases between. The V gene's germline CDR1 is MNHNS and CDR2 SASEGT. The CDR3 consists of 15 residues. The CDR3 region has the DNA TGTGCCAGCAGTGAAGGGGCCTTGTCTGGAAACACCATATATTTT. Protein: CASSEGALSGNTIYF.

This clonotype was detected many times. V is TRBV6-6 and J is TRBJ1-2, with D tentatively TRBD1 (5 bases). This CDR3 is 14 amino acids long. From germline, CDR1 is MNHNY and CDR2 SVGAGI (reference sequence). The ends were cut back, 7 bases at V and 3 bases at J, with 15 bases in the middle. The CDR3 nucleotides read TGTGCCAGCACCCCCCCCAGGGCGGACTATGGCTACACCTTC. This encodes CASTPPRADYGYTF.

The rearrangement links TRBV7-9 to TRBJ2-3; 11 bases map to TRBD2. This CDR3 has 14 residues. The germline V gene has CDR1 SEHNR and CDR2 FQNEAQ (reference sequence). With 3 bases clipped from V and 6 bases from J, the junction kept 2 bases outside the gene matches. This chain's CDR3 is CASSFSGRVDTQYF. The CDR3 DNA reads TGTGCCAGCAGCTTTAGCGGGAGGGTCGATACGCAGTATTTT.

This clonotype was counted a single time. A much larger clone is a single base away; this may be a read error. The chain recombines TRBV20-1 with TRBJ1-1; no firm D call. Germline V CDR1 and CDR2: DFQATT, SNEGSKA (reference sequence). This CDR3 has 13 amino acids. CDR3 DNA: TGCAGCGCGATGCGGGTCATGAACACTGGAGCTTTCTTT. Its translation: CSAMRVMNTGAFF.

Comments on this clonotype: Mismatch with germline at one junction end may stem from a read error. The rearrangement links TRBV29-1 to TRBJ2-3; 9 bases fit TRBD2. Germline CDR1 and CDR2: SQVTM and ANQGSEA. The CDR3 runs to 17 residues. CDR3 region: CNVAPGEASGNPDTQYF. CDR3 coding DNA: TGCAACGTTGCTCCAGGGGAGGCTAGCGGGAACCCAGATACGCAGTATTTT.

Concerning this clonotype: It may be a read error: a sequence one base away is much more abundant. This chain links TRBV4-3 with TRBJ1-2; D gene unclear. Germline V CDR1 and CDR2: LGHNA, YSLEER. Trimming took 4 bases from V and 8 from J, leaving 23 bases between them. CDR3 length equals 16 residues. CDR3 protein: CASSPQEPIGSAGYTF. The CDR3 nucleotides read TGCGCCAGCAGCCCGCAAGAACCAATAGGCTCGGCGGGCTACACCTTC.